This T cell receptor (beta chain) was documented in a study of cytomegalovirus exposure and HLA in healthy donors. Looked up from germline, CDR1 is SGHVS and CDR2 is FQNEAQ. This CDR3 is built from 15 residues. Trimming removed 10 bases at V and 0 bases at J, with 13 bases between. Concerning this clone itself: What it binds is not known.

Study results and limitations: Later on, an analysis found that several of the most significant clusters appeared to be linked to common viral pathogens, which included parvovirus B19. CMV serostatus was the sole immune exposure data available. Later genetic work tied a missense DCLRE1C variant to beta-chain V and J trimming. The study labeled more than 150 TCR beta chains cytomegalovirus-associated.

The PCR made use of 60 Vbeta and 13 Jbeta primers. The repertoire was sequenced with immunoSEQ multiplex PCR; TCRdb's copy has only in-frame clones and lacks some. Of approximately 120,000 clones listed, 73% were seen once; the top ten hold approximately 8.4%. This sequence joins TRBV7-8 and TRBJ1-6; possibly TRBD1 for D (6 bases). What was sequenced was PBMCs. This clonotype was obtained from a man aged 40-55 years in good health and CMV-seronegative. The CDR3 protein is CATAGESSYNSPLHF. The DNA for the CDR3 is TGTGCCACCGCAGGGGAGAGCTCCTATAATTCACCCCTCCACTTT.